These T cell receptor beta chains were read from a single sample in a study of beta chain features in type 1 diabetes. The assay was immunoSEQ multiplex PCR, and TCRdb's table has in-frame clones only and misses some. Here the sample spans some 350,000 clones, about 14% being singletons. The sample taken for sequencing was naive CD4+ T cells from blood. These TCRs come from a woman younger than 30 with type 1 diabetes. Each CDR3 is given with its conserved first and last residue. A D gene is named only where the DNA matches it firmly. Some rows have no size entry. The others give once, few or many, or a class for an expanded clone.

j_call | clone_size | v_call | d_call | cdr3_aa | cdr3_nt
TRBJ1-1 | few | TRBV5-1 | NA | CASSLEGGTEAFF | TGCGCCAGCAGCTTGGAAGGGGGTACTGAAGCTTTCTTT
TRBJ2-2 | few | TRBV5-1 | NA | CASSLGQYTGELFF | TGCGCCAGCAGCTTGGGCCAGTACACCGGGGAGCTGTTTTTT
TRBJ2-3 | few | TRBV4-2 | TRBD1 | CASSQSLPFQGADTQYF | TGTGCCAGCAGCCAATCCCTGCCTTTCCAGGGGGCAGATACGCAGTATTTT
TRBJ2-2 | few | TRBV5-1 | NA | CASSLGQSFTGELFF | TGCGCCAGCAGCTTGGGGCAGTCTTTCACCGGGGAGCTGTTTTTT
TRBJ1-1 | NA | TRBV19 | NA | CASSSGVHEAFF | TGTGCCAGTAGTAGCGGGGTCCATGAAGCTTTCTTT
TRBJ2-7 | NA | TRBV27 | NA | CASSLGRGHEQYF | TGTGCCAGCAGTTTAGGCAGGGGCCACGAGCAGTACTTC
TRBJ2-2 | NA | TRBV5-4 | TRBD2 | CASGSGTSGRTGELFF | TGTGCCAGCGGTTCCGGGACTAGCGGGAGGACCGGGGAGCTGTTTTTT
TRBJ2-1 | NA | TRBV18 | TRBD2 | CASSPRGAGLSGDEQFF | TGTGCCAGCTCACCACGGGGAGCGGGATTAAGTGGAGATGAGCAGTTCTTC
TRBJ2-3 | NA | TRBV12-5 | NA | CASGLQDTQYF | TGTGCTAGTGGTTTACAGGATACGCAGTATTTT
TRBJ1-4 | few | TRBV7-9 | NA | CASSLAGVGEKLFF | TGTGCCAGCAGCTTAGCAGGAGTCGGTGAAAAACTGTTTTTT
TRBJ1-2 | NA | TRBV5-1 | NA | CASSLAPPWGDGYTF | TGCGCCAGCAGCTTGGCCCCTCCATGGGGCGATGGCTACACCTTC
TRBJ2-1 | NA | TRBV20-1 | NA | CSAFTKYEQFF | TGCAGTGCGTTTACAAAGTATGAGCAGTTCTTC
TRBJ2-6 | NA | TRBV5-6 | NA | CASGPSDWANVLTF | TGTGCCAGCGGGCCCTCGGACTGGGCCAACGTCCTGACTTTC
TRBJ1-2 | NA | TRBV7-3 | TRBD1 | CASSSGTPGQGTNGYTF | TGTGCCAGCAGCTCGGGGACTCCGGGACAGGGAACGAATGGCTACACCTTC
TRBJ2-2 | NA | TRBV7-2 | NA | CASSPVPGTINTGELFF | TGTGCCAGCAGCCCCGTTCCCGGGACAATCAACACCGGGGAGCTGTTTTTT
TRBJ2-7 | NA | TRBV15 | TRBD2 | CATRLAGAHEQYF | TGTGCCACCCGACTAGCGGGAGCCCACGAGCAGTACTTC
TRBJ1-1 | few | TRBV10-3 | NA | CAIRPGALNTEAFF | TGTGCCATCAGGCCAGGGGCACTGAACACTGAAGCTTTCTTT
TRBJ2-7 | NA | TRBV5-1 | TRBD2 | CASSLDVAGGPGEQYF | TGCGCCAGCAGCTTGGACGTAGCGGGAGGGCCCGGCGAGCAGTACTTC
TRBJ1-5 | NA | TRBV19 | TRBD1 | CASSRQGVQPQHF | TGTGCCAGTTCGCGACAGGGGGTGCAGCCCCAGCATTTT
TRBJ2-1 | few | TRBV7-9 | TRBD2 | CASSLASGRTNEQFF | TGTGCCAGCAGCTTAGCTAGCGGGAGAACGAATGAGCAGTTCTTC
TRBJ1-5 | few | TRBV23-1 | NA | CASSPDPDSSNQPQHF | TGCGCCAGCAGCCCTGATCCCGACAGTAGCAATCAGCCCCAGCATTTT
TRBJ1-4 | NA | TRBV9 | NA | CASSAEQGSSEKLFF | TGTGCCAGCAGCGCGGAACAGGGTAGTAGTGAAAAACTGTTTTTT